The source of this T cell receptor beta chain is a study of T cells in localized non-small cell lung cancer. Broader study findings: Adjacent lung was found to contain a median about 50 of the top 100 tumor clones. Longer overall survival was associated with a higher density of T cells in the blood. Measurement of T cell clonality placed uninvolved adjacent lung highest, above the level in tumor.

A remark on this clone: Its antigen is not known.

Clones were sequenced by immunoSEQ multiplex PCR, and TCRdb holds only the in-frame ones, with some missing. The data show under 150,000 clones, with about 89% seen just once and approximately 1.5% held by the top ten. The sequencing used peripheral blood, collected before any cancer treatment. This sequence was found in a female donor aged 60 or older with stage I lung adenocarcinoma.

The chain's CDR3 is CASSRFSTGTKQETQYF. The CDR3 coding sequence is TGCGCCAGCAGCCGATTTTCAACCGGGACAAAACAAGAGACCCAGTACTTC. The V call is TRBV5-1, the J call TRBJ2-5, with D possibly TRBD1 on 6 matching bases. Trimming pared 4 bases from V and 2 bases from J, leaving 21 bases between. The CDR3 is made up of 17 amino acids. Germline V gene lookup returns CDR1 SGHRS and CDR2 YFSETQ.